These T cell receptor beta chains were read from a single sample in a study of T cells in Graves' hyperthyroidism and ophthalmopathy. Each CDR3 protein is one row after TCRdb ran MiXCR on the multiplex PCR reads. The repertoire holds approximately 370,000 distinct CDR3 sequences, about 15% seen once, with 34% in the top ten. The specimen sequenced was blood. All receptors come from a woman in her thirties with Graves' hyperthyroidism that later progressed to Graves' ophthalmopathy. CDR3s include the opening cysteine and the closing phenylalanine or tryptophan. D genes are given only for firm matches. For some rows the clone size is stated as once, few or many, or as a class when expanded; others skip it.

clone_size: many
j_call: TRBJ1-2
d_call: .
v_call: TRBV13
cdr3_nt: TGTGCCAGCAGCTTAGGCCGAGGGGGCTACACCTTC
cdr3_aa: CASSLGRGGYTF

clone_size: few
j_call: TRBJ1-4
d_call: .
v_call: TRBV5-1
cdr3_nt: TGCGCCAGCAGCTTGGCGTCGGGAGCAACTAATGAAAAACTGTTTTTT
cdr3_aa: CASSLASGATNEKLFF

clone_size: many
j_call: TRBJ2-3
d_call: .
v_call: TRBV27
cdr3_nt: TGTGCCAGCAGCTCCTTATACGGGAGCTTCACAGATACGCAGTATTTT
cdr3_aa: CASSSLYGSFTDTQYF

clone_size: few
j_call: TRBJ2-1
d_call: TRBD2
v_call: TRBV6-1
cdr3_nt: TGTGCCAGCAGTTCGACTAGCGGGAGTCTCGATGAGCAGTTCTTC
cdr3_aa: CASSSTSGSLDEQFF

clone_size: few
j_call: TRBJ1-6
d_call: .
v_call: TRBV20-1
cdr3_nt: TGCAGTGCTAGAGCCGGAAGGGGTGATAATTCACCCCTCCACTTT
cdr3_aa: CSARAGRGDNSPLHF

clone_size: many
j_call: TRBJ2-5
d_call: TRBD1
v_call: TRBV6-1
cdr3_nt: TGTGCCAGCAGACCTCCGGGACAGGGTGAGACCCAGTACTTC
cdr3_aa: CASRPPGQGETQYF

clone_size: .
j_call: TRBJ2-1
d_call: .
v_call: TRBV5-1
cdr3_nt: TGCGCCAGCAGCTTGGAGGAGGTGCAGTTCTTC
cdr3_aa: CASSLEEVQFF

clone_size: many
j_call: TRBJ2-2
d_call: .
v_call: TRBV6-1
cdr3_nt: TGTGCCAGCAGGGCTCAAGTTGAGGGAACGGAGCTGTTTTTT
cdr3_aa: CASRAQVEGTELFF

clone_size: .
j_call: TRBJ1-4
d_call: .
v_call: TRBV7-9
cdr3_nt: TGTGCCACCCTTCGGCTGGGGCAGGACAATGAAAAACTGTTTTTT
cdr3_aa: CATLRLGQDNEKLFF

clone_size: .
j_call: TRBJ2-3
d_call: .
v_call: TRBV18
cdr3_nt: TGTGCCAGCTCACCTACGACGGACCATACGCAGTATTTT
cdr3_aa: CASSPTTDHTQYF

clone_size: few
j_call: TRBJ2-2
d_call: .
v_call: TRBV20-1
cdr3_nt: TGCAGTGCTATCAGGGGCCCCGGGGAGCTGTTTTTT
cdr3_aa: CSAIRGPGELFF

clone_size: .
j_call: TRBJ1-2
d_call: .
v_call: TRBV10-3
cdr3_nt: TGTGCCATCCGGGGGACCCCTACTAACTATGGCTACACCTTC
cdr3_aa: CAIRGTPTNYGYTF

clone_size: many
j_call: TRBJ2-2
d_call: TRBD2
v_call: TRBV7-9
cdr3_nt: TGTGCCAGCAGCCCTAGCGGGAACACCGGGGAGCTGTTTTTT
cdr3_aa: CASSPSGNTGELFF